This T cell receptor (beta chain) was found in a study of shared clonotypes between healthy human individuals. Worth noting for this clone: Its antigen is undetermined.

CDR1 and CDR2 from the germline V gene are LNHDA and SQIVND (reference sequence). V lost 0 bases to trimming and J lost 2 bases, with 11 bases between them. The CDR3 has 16 amino acids. The study, taken as a whole, reports: Donor scarcity curtailed the genetic and exposure-history diversity represented herein.

Here immunoSEQ multiplex PCR was the method, and the copy in TCRdb shows in-frame clones only, minus some. The table includes 550,000 to 700,000 clones, more than 70% detected once. The rearrangement uses TRBV19 and TRBJ2-1; D may match TRBD1 or TRBD2 (6 bases each). Input material: memory CD4+ T cells sorted from blood. This sample's subset: CD45RA-negative fraction. This sequence was found in a woman aged 25 to 39 in good health. For the CDR3, the DNA is TGTGCCAGTAGTATAGAAGGGGGGTCCCCCTACAATGAGCAGTTCTTC. Translating it yields CASSIEGGSPYNEQFF. Together with reference TRBV19 and TRBJ2-1, the CDR3 gives the full variable domain: DGGITQSPKYLFRKEGQNVTLSCEQNLNHDAMYWYRQDPGQGLRLIYYSQIVNDFQKGDIAEGYSVSREKKESFPLTVTSAQKNPTAFYLCASSIEGGSPYNEQFFGPGTRLTVL.